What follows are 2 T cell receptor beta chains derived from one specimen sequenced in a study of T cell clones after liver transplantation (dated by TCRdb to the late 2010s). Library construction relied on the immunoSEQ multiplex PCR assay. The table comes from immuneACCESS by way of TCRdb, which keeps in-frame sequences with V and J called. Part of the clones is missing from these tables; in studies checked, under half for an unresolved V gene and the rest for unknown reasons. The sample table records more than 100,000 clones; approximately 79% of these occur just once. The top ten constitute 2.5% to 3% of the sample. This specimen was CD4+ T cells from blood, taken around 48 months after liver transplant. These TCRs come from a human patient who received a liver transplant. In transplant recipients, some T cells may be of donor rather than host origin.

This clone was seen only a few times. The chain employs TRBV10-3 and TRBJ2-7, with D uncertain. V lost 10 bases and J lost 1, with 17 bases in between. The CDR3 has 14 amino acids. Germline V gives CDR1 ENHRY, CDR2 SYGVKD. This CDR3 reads CATQRVETSYEQYF. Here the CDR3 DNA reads TGTGCCACCCAAAGGGTAGAGACTTCCTACGAGCAGTACTTC.

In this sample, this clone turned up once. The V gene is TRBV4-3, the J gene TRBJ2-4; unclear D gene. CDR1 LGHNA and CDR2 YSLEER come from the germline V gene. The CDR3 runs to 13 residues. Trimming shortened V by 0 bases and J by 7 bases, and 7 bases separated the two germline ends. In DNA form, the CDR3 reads TGCGCCAGCAGCCAAGATCTCCAGAACATTCAGTACTTC. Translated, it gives CASSQDLQNIQYF.